The T cell receptor beta chain under discussion was sequenced for a study of PD-L1 blockade in urothelial cancer. The time point was: peripheral blood 6 weeks after treatment start. Each patient gave between 1 and 8 samples of peripheral blood mononuclear cells, which were collected pretreatment and during treatment. Clones were read by immunoSEQ multiplex PCR, and TCRdb kept only the in-frame ones, dropping some. Among some 110,000 clones listed, roughly 90% were seen once. This CDR3 spans 14 amino acids. The junction had 6 bases not matched to a gene; V was cut back by 4 bases and J by 3 bases. Germline-derived CDR1 and CDR2 are SGHKS and YYEKEE (reference sequence).

The source of this sequence is a man aged 55-75 years with urothelial cancer. Material: PBMCs, obtained around atezolizumab (anti-PD-L1) treatment. This chain joins TRBV5-5 and TRBJ2-7; 8 positions agree with TRBD1. CDR3 nucleotide sequence: TGTGCCAGCAGCGAACCGGGACAGGTCTACGAGCAGTACTTC. This translates into CASSEPGQVYEQYF.